What follows describes a single T cell receptor beta chain. Its antigen is undetermined. Germline V gene data show CDR1 as ENHRY and CDR2 as SYGVKD. The CDR3 has 12 amino acids. V shed 9 bases, J shed 2 bases, and the junction held 0 bases outside the gene matches. The sample belongs to a study of T cell repertoires in cytomegalovirus infection. Study details: Well-studied HLA-B-restricted epitopes and recently identified HLA-C-restricted epitopes of CMV were both used in the study. Evidence of both CMV infection and a matching HLA type came from public TCR beta signatures. Study observations and caveats: Clonotype analysis showed dominance of the ex vivo response by HLA-C-restricted CMV-specific TCR beta clonotypes.

TCRdb ran MiXCR on the reads and lists one entry per CDR3 protein. The repertoire holds 300,000 to 400,000 distinct CDR3 sequences, with just under 25% as singletons. Sequencing was performed on cultured PBMCs, taken from culture after CMV antigen stimulation. This chain links TRBV10-3 with TRBJ2-2, with 7 bases aligning to TRBD1. This TCR derives from a human donor in good health (CMV status not recorded). Some clones in this sample may be carry-over from other donors' samples. CDR3 nucleotide sequence: TGTGCCATAGGGGGCAACACCGGGGAGCTGTTTTTT. Protein sequence: CAIGGNTGELFF.